These 8 T cell receptor beta chains share one sample of origin, sequenced in a study of untreated major depressive disorder. Sequenced by immunoSEQ multiplex PCR; TCRdb stores in-frame clones only, minus some. Here the sample spans more than 15,000 clones, roughly 90% being singletons. These receptors are not linked to any known antigen. Study conclusions and caveats: Depressed patients' CD4+ T cells carried increased TRBV05-01 (Vbeta 5.1) usage versus control CD4+ T cells.

Sequencing was performed on CD4+ T cells from PBMCs. The source is a woman in her 40s with major depressive disorder.

V and J are TRBV9 and TRBJ2-3, with 9 bases lining up with TRBD2. The CDR3 consists of 15 residues. Germline values: CDR1 SGDLS, CDR2 YYNGEE. The V gene end was trimmed by 3 bases and the J gene end by 0 bases; junction bases not matched to a gene: 2. CDR3 in DNA: TGTGCCAGCAGCGATCTAGCGGGGAGCACAGATACGCAGTATTTT. Its protein is CASSDLAGSTDTQYF.

The chain uses TRBV6-1 and TRBJ1-2; 7 bases are shared with TRBD1. Trimming cost V 5 bases and J 7 bases; bases outside gene matches: 13. Germline lookup yields CDR1 MNHNS and CDR2 SASEGT. This CDR3 region has 15 residues. CDR3 nucleotide sequence: TGTGCCAGCAGTTTTGACAGGGCGGCGTTAAGTGGCTACACCTTC. It is translated as CASSFDRAALSGYTF.

This clone showed up just once. V usage is TRBV30 and J usage is TRBJ1-1; D perhaps matches TRBD1 (5 bases). CDR1 is GTSNPN and CDR2 is SVGIG in the germline V gene (reference sequence). V dropped 2 bases and J dropped 1 base, with 8 bases sitting between them. The CDR3 length is 13 residues. The CDR3 is CAWSKQENTEAFF. Here the CDR3 DNA reads TGTGCCTGGAGTAAACAGGAGAACACTGAAGCTTTCTTT.

V gene TRBV27 combines with J gene TRBJ1-6; D ambiguous. CDR3 length equals 15 residues. The germline gives CDR1 MNHEY, CDR2 SMNVEV (reference sequence). V was pared by 2 bases and J by 2 bases, with 7 bases between. The CDR3 bases are TGTGCCAGCAGTTTAGGGGTTACCTATAATTCACCCCTCCACTTT. It specifies CASSLGVTYNSPLHF.

This clone was observed a single time. V usage is TRBV30 and J usage is TRBJ2-1; no clear D. The CDR3 spans 15 residues. The ends were cut back, 3 bases at V and 6 bases at J, with 18 bases in the middle. Germline V gene data show CDR1 as GTSNPN and CDR2 as SVGIG (reference sequence). Here the CDR3 reads CAWRGVAKLSNEQFF. CDR3 sequence (DNA): TGTGCCTGGAGAGGAGTTGCCAAACTAAGCAATGAGCAGTTCTTC. Full variable domain (rest looked up from reference TRBV30 and TRBJ2-1): SQTIHQWPATLVQPVGSPLSLECTVEGTSNPNLYWYRQAAGRGLQLLFYSVGIGQISSEVPQNLSASRPQDRQFILSSKKLLLSDSGFYLCAWRGVAKLSNEQFFGPGTRLTVL.

The chain joins TRBV6-5 to TRBJ2-3, with D hard to call. The germline gives CDR1 MNHEY, CDR2 SVGAGI. The CDR3 length is 13 residues. The V end lost 4 bases, the J end lost 3 bases, and 8 bases lay between the germline ends. The CDR3 spells CASSFHFTDTQYF. As DNA, the CDR3 is TGTGCCAGCAGTTTCCATTTTACAGATACGCAGTATTTT.

The chain couples TRBV30 to TRBJ2-1; unclear D gene. CDR3 length: 11 residues. Per germline, CDR1 GTSNPN and CDR2 SVGIG (reference sequence). V was pared by 0 bases and J by 8 bases, with 5 bases between. The CDR3 DNA is TGTGCCTGGAGTGTAAGCGATGAGCAGTTCTTC. Its protein is CAWSVSDEQFF. Together with reference TRBV30 and TRBJ2-1, the CDR3 gives the full variable domain: SQTIHQWPATLVQPVGSPLSLECTVEGTSNPNLYWYRQAAGRGLQLLFYSVGIGQISSEVPQNLSASRPQDRQFILSSKKLLLSDSGFYLCAWSVSDEQFFGPGTRLTVL.

The chain links TRBV19 to TRBJ1-6; 8 positions match TRBD1. Trimming at V came to 0 bases and at J to 7 bases, leaving 8 bases not matched to a gene. Germline values: CDR1 LNHDA, CDR2 SQIVND (reference sequence). This CDR3 region has 17 residues. The CDR3 region is CASSIDRRTGSNSPLHF. CDR3 DNA: TGTGCCAGTAGTATAGATCGTAGGACAGGGTCGAATTCACCCCTCCACTTT.